A selection of T cell receptor beta chains follows, all from one sample in a study of blood T cell repertoires in COVID-19. Sequencing was performed with immunoSEQ multiplex PCR; in TCRdb, only in-frame clones are kept and a portion is missing. The sample holds about 190,000 clones; 70% to 80% are singletons and the top ten take roughly an eighth. Source material: peripheral blood. The receptors shown here come from a woman in her forties or fifties with acute or convalescent COVID-19. CDR3s include the opening cysteine and the closing phenylalanine or tryptophan. Fields, in order: clone size, D gene, J gene, V gene, CDR3 protein, CDR3 DNA. A D gene is named only where the DNA matches it firmly. Only some rows state a clone size, as once, few, many or a class for expanded clones.

clone_size: NA; d_call: NA; j_call: TRBJ2-7; v_call: TRBV6-2/TRBV6-3; cdr3_aa: CASSPRTGAYEQYF; cdr3_nt: TGTGCCAGCAGTCCCCGGACGGGAGCCTACGAGCAGTACTTC
clone_size: NA; d_call: NA; j_call: TRBJ1-6; v_call: TRBV18; cdr3_aa: CASSGQMSSYNSPLHF; cdr3_nt: TGTGCCAGCTCAGGACAGATGAGCTCCTATAATTCACCCCTCCACTTT
clone_size: NA; d_call: NA; j_call: TRBJ1-1; v_call: TRBV14; cdr3_aa: CASSEKPGRAGAFF; cdr3_nt: TGTGCCAGCAGCGAGAAGCCAGGGAGGGCAGGAGCTTTCTTT
clone_size: NA; d_call: NA; j_call: TRBJ1-5; v_call: TRBV27; cdr3_aa: CASSPNDRPNQPQHF; cdr3_nt: TGTGCCAGCAGTCCAAATGACAGGCCCAATCAGCCCCAGCATTTT
clone_size: NA; d_call: NA; j_call: TRBJ1-5; v_call: TRBV2; cdr3_aa: CASSDVGADQPQHF; cdr3_nt: TGTGCCAGCAGTGATGTGGGGGCGGATCAGCCCCAGCATTTT
clone_size: NA; d_call: NA; j_call: TRBJ2-1; v_call: TRBV19; cdr3_aa: CASSLTGTLNEQFF; cdr3_nt: TGTGCCAGTAGCCTAACCGGGACTCTCAATGAGCAGTTCTTC
clone_size: NA; d_call: NA; j_call: TRBJ1-2; v_call: TRBV10-3; cdr3_aa: CAISTTTDSYGYTF; cdr3_nt: TGTGCCATCAGTACGACCACCGACAGCTATGGCTACACCTTC
clone_size: NA; d_call: TRBD2; j_call: TRBJ2-7; v_call: TRBV5-1; cdr3_aa: CASSTGLAPYEQYF; cdr3_nt: TGCGCCAGCAGTACTGGACTAGCGCCCTACGAGCAGTACTTC
clone_size: few; d_call: NA; j_call: TRBJ2-1; v_call: TRBV14; cdr3_aa: CASSQDVRQNNEQFF; cdr3_nt: TGTGCCAGCAGCCAAGACGTGCGGCAGAACAATGAGCAGTTCTTC
clone_size: NA; d_call: TRBD1; j_call: TRBJ2-7; v_call: TRBV6-5; cdr3_aa: CASRGQAIEQYF; cdr3_nt: TGTGCCAGCCGGGGACAGGCGATCGAGCAGTACTTC
clone_size: many; d_call: TRBD1; j_call: TRBJ1-3; v_call: TRBV11-2; cdr3_aa: CASSLGTASGNTIYF; cdr3_nt: TGTGCCAGCAGCCTCGGGACAGCCTCTGGAAACACCATATATTTT
clone_size: NA; d_call: NA; j_call: TRBJ2-1; v_call: TRBV19; cdr3_aa: CASSMRRGGNEQFF; cdr3_nt: TGTGCCAGTAGTATGAGAAGGGGTGGCAATGAGCAGTTCTTC
clone_size: few; d_call: NA; j_call: TRBJ1-4; v_call: TRBV3-1/TRBV3-2; cdr3_aa: CASSQDGASPTNEKLFF; cdr3_nt: TGTGCCAGCAGCCAAGATGGGGCAAGTCCAACTAATGAAAAACTGTTTTTT
clone_size: NA; d_call: TRBD1; j_call: TRBJ1-1; v_call: TRBV14; cdr3_aa: CASSQVDSLGQGIRAFF; cdr3_nt: TGTGCCAGCAGCCAAGTTGATTCGTTGGGACAGGGGATAAGAGCTTTCTTT
clone_size: NA; d_call: TRBD2; j_call: TRBJ2-5; v_call: TRBV28; cdr3_aa: CASRLAGAGETQYF; cdr3_nt: TGTGCCAGCAGGTTAGCGGGAGCGGGAGAGACCCAGTACTTC
clone_size: NA; d_call: NA; j_call: TRBJ1-2; v_call: TRBV24-1; cdr3_aa: CATSDSGYGYTF; cdr3_nt: TGTGCCACCAGTGATTCAGGCTATGGCTACACCTTC
clone_size: NA; d_call: NA; j_call: TRBJ1-5; v_call: TRBV15; cdr3_aa: CATSRDFTGTQHF; cdr3_nt: TGTGCCACCAGCAGAGATTTTACGGGAACCCAGCATTTT
clone_size: NA; d_call: NA; j_call: TRBJ1-2; v_call: TRBV12-3/TRBV12-4; cdr3_aa: CASTPEGGYGYTF; cdr3_nt: TGTGCCAGCACCCCGGAGGGAGGCTATGGCTACACCTTC
clone_size: NA; d_call: TRBD2; j_call: TRBJ2-1; v_call: TRBV11-3; cdr3_aa: CASSSGGAEYNEQFF; cdr3_nt: TGTGCCAGCAGCTCCGGGGGGGCCGAGTACAATGAGCAGTTCTTC
clone_size: NA; d_call: NA; j_call: TRBJ2-3; v_call: TRBV2; cdr3_aa: CASNFQGIGDTQYF; cdr3_nt: TGTGCCAGCAATTTCCAGGGGATTGGAGATACGCAGTATTTT
clone_size: NA; d_call: NA; j_call: TRBJ1-4; v_call: TRBV4-3; cdr3_aa: CASSQVRGEKLFF; cdr3_nt: TGCGCCAGCAGCCAAGTCCGGGGTGAAAAACTGTTTTTT
clone_size: NA; d_call: TRBD1; j_call: TRBJ2-7; v_call: TRBV7-6; cdr3_aa: CASSSGTVNTYEQYF; cdr3_nt: TGTGCCAGCAGCTCGGGGACAGTGAATACCTACGAGCAGTACTTC
clone_size: NA; d_call: NA; j_call: TRBJ2-2; v_call: TRBV7-2; cdr3_aa: CASKEGPNTGELFF; cdr3_nt: TGTGCCAGCAAAGAGGGCCCGAACACCGGGGAGCTGTTTTTT
clone_size: NA; d_call: NA; j_call: TRBJ2-7; v_call: TRBV19; cdr3_aa: CASSPGSGSQYEQYF; cdr3_nt: TGTGCCAGTAGTCCCGGGAGCGGGTCCCAGTACGAGCAGTACTTC
clone_size: NA; d_call: TRBD2; j_call: TRBJ2-7; v_call: TRBV5-6; cdr3_aa: CASSPTLAYSGRDRYEQYF; cdr3_nt: TGTGCCAGCAGCCCCACTCTTGCCTATAGCGGGAGGGATCGGTACGAGCAGTACTTC
clone_size: few; d_call: TRBD1; j_call: TRBJ2-5; v_call: TRBV24-1; cdr3_aa: CATSDTHRKGQGQETQYF; cdr3_nt: TGTGCCACCAGTGATACTCATCGAAAAGGACAGGGGCAGGAGACCCAGTACTTC
clone_size: NA; d_call: TRBD2; j_call: TRBJ2-3; v_call: TRBV5-1; cdr3_aa: CASRPAGGGTDTQYF; cdr3_nt: TGCGCCAGCAGACCAGCGGGAGGAGGCACAGATACGCAGTATTTT